Below are 32 T cell receptor beta chains sequenced from a single sample in a study of OX40 agonist ivuxolimab in advanced cancers. The table came from immunoSEQ multiplex PCR; TCRdb's copy has only in-frame clones and leaves some out. The data hold around 34,000 clones, with approximately 89% observed a single time. The sample in question was CD4+ or CD8+ T cells sorted from blood, obtained in a trial of the OX40 agonist ivuxolimab. The receptor source for this set is an adult with an advanced solid tumor such as melanoma, head and neck, liver or kidney cancer.

This clone came up once. The chain is built from TRBV7-6 and TRBJ2-5; possibly TRBD1 for D (5 bases). From germline, CDR1 is SGHVS and CDR2 FNYEAQ. The germline V and J ends were trimmed by 1 base and 4 bases, with 10 bases remaining between them. The CDR3 sequence is 14 residues long. The CDR3 here is CASSLVGLRETQYF. The CDR3 bases are TGTGCCAGCAGCTTAGTGGGGCTACGAGAGACCCAGTACTTC. Looking up the rest from reference TRBV7-6 and TRBJ2-5 gives the full variable domain: GAGVSQSPRYKVTKRGQDVALRCDPISGHVSLYWYRQALGQGPEFLTYFNYEAQQDKSGLPNDRFSAERPEGSISTLTIQRTEQRDSAMYRCASSLVGLRETQYFGPGTRLLVL.

This sequence joins TRBV6-1 and TRBJ2-5; possible D gene TRBD2, 5 bases. The V gene's germline CDR1 is MNHNS and CDR2 SASEGT. Trimming took 2 bases from V and 1 from J, leaving 14 bases between them. The length of the CDR3 is 16 residues. CDR3 region: CASSEYDYTSQETQYF. CDR3 DNA sequence: TGTGCCAGCAGTGAATATGACTATACCAGCCAAGAGACCCAGTACTTC.

The chain combines TRBV19 with TRBJ2-7; TRBD2 might be the D (7 bases). Per germline, CDR1 LNHDA and CDR2 SQIVND (reference sequence). This CDR3 has 13 residues. V shed 6 bases and J shed 6 bases, with 15 bases lying between them. DNA for the CDR3: TGTGCCAGTAGCCCCGGGGGGCCCGGCGAGCAGTACTTC. It translates to CASSPGGPGEQYF.

This clone has just a few counts. The CDR3 DNA sequence: TGTGCCAGCAGGAGACAGTTTTACACTGAAGCTTTCTTT. This encodes CASRRQFYTEAFF. The genes are TRBV6-5 and TRBJ1-1, with D possibly matching TRBD1 (5 bases). The CDR3 extends over 13 amino acids. V lost 6 bases and J 3 bases, leaving 11 bases between the germline ends. Germline CDR1 MNHEY, CDR2 SVGAGI.

A single count supports this clone. This rearrangement joins TRBV4-1 to TRBJ2-7, with 7 bases identical to TRBD2. V gave up 8 bases and J gave up 1 base; unmatched junction bases: 8. Germline V gives CDR1 MGHRA, CDR2 YSYEKL. CDR3 length: 14 residues. CDR3 residues: CASSGGSLSYEQYF. CDR3 DNA: TGCGCCAGCTCTGGCGGGAGTTTGTCCTACGAGCAGTACTTC.

CDR3 in DNA: TGTGCCAGCAGCGCCTTACAGGGGGACTCCTACGAGCAGTACTTC. Its translation is CASSALQGDSYEQYF. The genes are TRBV11-2 and TRBJ2-7, with TRBD1 matching 8 bases. J was trimmed by 0 bases and V by 5 bases; bases with no gene match: 6. Germline loops: CDR1 SGHAT, CDR2 FQNNGV. The CDR3 has 15 amino acids.

The rearrangement links TRBV6-5 to TRBJ2-2, with D hard to call. Germline CDR1 MNHEY, CDR2 SVGAGI. The germline V and J ends were trimmed by 0 bases and 5 bases, with 13 bases remaining between them. The CDR3 is made up of 16 amino acids. The DNA of the CDR3 is TGTGCCAGCAGTTACTCGGTCGTTCCTTGGACCGGGGAGCTGTTTTTT. Its translation: CASSYSVVPWTGELFF.

The genes are TRBV6-4 and TRBJ2-7; tentative D call: TRBD2 (6 bases). The germline V gene has CDR1 MRHNA and CDR2 SNTAGT. The CDR3 has 15 residues. V was pared by 0 bases and J by 2 bases, with 11 bases between. As DNA, the CDR3 is TGTGCCAGCAGTGACTCGAATCGGGAGCCCTACGAGCAGTACTTC. This codes for CASSDSNREPYEQYF.

This clone came up a few times. The rearrangement links TRBV2 to TRBJ2-5; the match to TRBD2 covers 11 bases. CDR3 length: 14 amino acids. The V gene's germline CDR1 is SNHLY and CDR2 FYNNEI. V lost 10 bases, J lost 10 bases, and 14 bases stayed unmatched. The CDR3 DNA follows: TGTGCCAACACCTTTAGCGGGAGGGCCTCAAGCCAGTACTTC. This codes for CANTFSGRASSQYF. Using reference TRBV2 and TRBJ2-5 for the parts outside the CDR3, the full variable domain is EPEVTQTPSHQVTQMGQEVILRCVPISNHLYFYWYRQILGQKVEFLVSFYNNEISEKSEIFDDQFSVERPDGSNFTLKIRSTKLEDSAMYFCANTFSGRASSQYFGPGTRLLVL.

J is TRBJ2-7 and V is TRBV19; 7 bases map to TRBD2. Unmatched junction bases numbered 7, after V lost 3 bases and J lost 2 bases. The CDR3 is 15 amino acids. Germline assignment: CDR1 LNHDA and CDR2 SQIVND (reference sequence). CDR3 sequence: CASSIRASGAYEQYF. Written as DNA, the CDR3 is TGTGCCAGTAGTATTAGGGCTAGCGGCGCCTACGAGCAGTACTTC.

J is TRBJ2-7 and V is TRBV9; 8 nucleotides agree with TRBD1. The ends lost 3 bases at V and 3 bases at J; junction bases unmatched: 11. Germline V gene sequence: CDR1 SGDLS, CDR2 YYNGEE. The CDR3 sequence is 16 residues long. The CDR3 loop reads CASSESTGTGRYEQYF. The CDR3 bases are TGTGCCAGCAGCGAAAGCACCGGGACAGGACGCTACGAGCAGTACTTC. Combining the CDR3 with reference TRBV9 and TRBJ2-7 gives the whole variable domain DSGVTQTPKHLITATGQRVTLRCSPRSGDLSVYWYQQSLDQGLQFLIQYYNGEERAKGNILERFSAQQFPDLHSELNLSSLELGDSALYFCASSESTGTGRYEQYFGPGTRLTVT.

In DNA form, the CDR3 reads TGTGCCAGCCTAGACCCCTACACTGAAGCTTTCTTT. Its protein is CASLDPYTEAFF. V gene TRBV2 combines with J gene TRBJ1-1; D is unclear. The CDR3 covers 12 residues. Germline CDR1 is SNHLY and CDR2 is FYNNEI. V lost 8 bases, J lost 3 bases, and 10 bases lay in between.

The CDR3 region has the DNA TGCAGCGTTGAGGGGACAGGGAGCGAGGCCATTCAGTACTTC. This translates into CSVEGTGSEAIQYF. V and J are TRBV29-1 and TRBJ2-4; 9 nucleotides align to TRBD1. CDR1 is SQVTM and CDR2 is ANQGSEA in the germline V gene. J lost 9 bases, V lost 3 bases, and 9 bases had no gene match. This CDR3 is built from 14 residues.

V usage is TRBV9 and J usage is TRBJ2-1, with 9 bases aligning to TRBD2. J was trimmed by 7 bases and V by 4 bases; bases with no gene match: 12. CDR1 and CDR2 from the germline V gene are SGDLS and YYNGEE. The CDR3 runs 16 residues. CDR3 bases: TGTGCCAGCAGCTTGCCCCTGGCGGGAGGGCCGAATGAGCAGTTCTTC. Translation: CASSLPLAGGPNEQFF.

The gene calls are TRBV10-2 and TRBJ2-3, with 7 nucleotides matching TRBD2. CDR3 length equals 14 residues. J gave up 3 bases and V 7 bases, and 7 bases lay outside the gene matches. From germline, CDR1 is WSHSY and CDR2 SAAADI. CDR3 in amino acids: CASTREITTDTQYF. CDR3 DNA sequence: TGCGCCAGCACGCGGGAGATCACGACAGATACGCAGTATTTT.

V usage is TRBV5-6 and J usage is TRBJ1-1; unclear D gene. From germline, CDR1 is SGHDT and CDR2 YYEEEE. The CDR3 runs to 15 residues. V shed 0 bases and J shed 6 bases, with 15 bases lying between them. DNA of the CDR3: TGTGCCAGCAGCTTGGAAAGTTGGGGAAAATCTGAAGCTTTCTTT. It specifies CASSLESWGKSEAFF.

The chain is built from TRBV7-9 and TRBJ2-1; 11 nucleotides align to TRBD2. The CDR3 runs to 13 residues. V was pared by 8 bases and J by 4 bases, with 1 base of the junction left unmatched. Germline V gene lookup returns CDR1 SEHNR and CDR2 FQNEAQ (reference sequence). The CDR3 sequence is CASGTSGYNEQFF. Here the CDR3 DNA reads TGTGCCAGCGGGACTAGCGGATACAATGAGCAGTTCTTC.

The chain links TRBV7-8 to TRBJ2-7, with D hard to call. The CDR3 runs to 11 residues. CDR1 and CDR2 (germline): SGHVS, FQNEAQ. Trimming took 1 base from V and 5 from J, leaving 3 bases between them. CDR3 in amino acids: CASSLVDEQYF. The CDR3 DNA follows: TGTGCCAGCAGCTTAGTTGACGAGCAGTACTTC.

The chain is built from TRBV14 and TRBJ1-6; D unresolved. The CDR3 runs 15 residues. CDR1 SGHDN and CDR2 FVKESK come from the germline V gene. Trimming removed 2 bases at V and 10 bases at J, with 15 bases between. CDR3 sequence (DNA): TGTGCCAGCAGCCAACTCTGGGGTGTAGGATCACCCCTCCACTTT. Translating it yields CASSQLWGVGSPLHF.

J is TRBJ2-5 and V is TRBV7-6, with 14 bases fitting TRBD2. Germline assignment: CDR1 SGHVS and CDR2 FNYEAQ. J lost 2 bases, V lost 1 base, and 6 bases had no gene match. CDR3 length equals 18 residues. CDR3 in amino acids: CASSLERLAGGPQETQYF. CDR3 sequence (DNA): TGTGCCAGCAGCTTAGAAAGACTAGCGGGGGGGCCTCAAGAGACCCAGTACTTC.

The chain links TRBV19 to TRBJ2-1; D ambiguous. The V end lost 0 bases, the J end lost 0 bases, and 6 bases lay between the germline ends. CDR1 is LNHDA and CDR2 is SQIVND in the germline V gene (reference sequence). The CDR3 spans 15 residues. Here the CDR3 DNA reads TGTGCCAGTAGTATAGAATGGGGCTCCTACAATGAGCAGTTCTTC. Encoded protein: CASSIEWGSYNEQFF. Variable domain in full (rest from reference TRBV19 and TRBJ2-1): DGGITQSPKYLFRKEGQNVTLSCEQNLNHDAMYWYRQDPGQGLRLIYYSQIVNDFQKGDIAEGYSVSREKKESFPLTVTSAQKNPTAFYLCASSIEWGSYNEQFFGPGTRLTVL.

The chain couples TRBV6-1 to TRBJ2-7; unclear D gene. Germline assignment: CDR1 MNHNS and CDR2 SASEGT. With 1 base removed from V and 2 bases from J, the gap between germline ends came to 9 bases. The CDR3 runs 14 residues. Written as DNA, the CDR3 is TGTGCCAGCAGTGAAGAAGTAATTACCTACGAGCAGTACTTC. Residues: CASSEEVITYEQYF.

This clone showed up just a few times. The J gene is TRBJ1-2, the V gene TRBV27; the D is unclear. CDR3 length: 14 amino acids. V lost 2 bases to trimming and J lost 0 bases, with 7 bases between them. Germline values: CDR1 MNHEY, CDR2 SMNVEV (reference sequence). The CDR3 nucleotides read TGTGCCAGCAGTTTACACGCGTCTAACTATGGCTACACCTTC. It is translated as CASSLHASNYGYTF.

This chain connects TRBV15 to TRBJ2-1; D tentatively fits TRBD1 or TRBD2 (5 bases each). V dropped 1 base and J dropped 4 bases, with 11 bases sitting between them. From germline, CDR1 is LNHNV and CDR2 YYDKDF (reference sequence). The CDR3 loop spans 15 amino acids. The DNA for the CDR3 is TGTGCCACCAGCAGAGTGAGGGGTGCATACAATGAGCAGTTCTTC. Residues: CATSRVRGAYNEQFF.

The V call is TRBV29-1, the J call TRBJ2-3; TRBD1 matches at 10 bases. Per germline, CDR1 SQVTM and CDR2 ANQGSEA. The CDR3 consists of 14 residues. J lost 3 bases, V lost 3 bases, and 3 bases had no gene match. CDR3 amino acids: CSVDLGQGTDTQYF. CDR3 DNA sequence: TGCAGCGTTGATTTGGGACAGGGGACAGATACGCAGTATTTT.

This clone was seen just once. V and J are TRBV7-2 and TRBJ2-7, with TRBD2 identical over 9 bases. J lost 5 bases, V lost 1 base, and 3 bases had no gene match. The CDR3 runs to 14 residues. The germline V gene has CDR1 SGHTA and CDR2 FQGNSA. The DNA of the CDR3 is TGTGCCAGCAGCTTAGTTAGCGGGGGACACGAGCAGTACTTC. Its protein is CASSLVSGGHEQYF.

V and J are TRBV11-2 and TRBJ1-3; D not certain. The V end lost 1 base, the J end lost 0 bases, and 7 bases lay between the germline ends. The CDR3 totals 15 residues. Germline loops: CDR1 SGHAT, CDR2 FQNNGV. CDR3 sequence: CASSLGQHSGNTIYF. CDR3 nucleotide sequence: TGTGCCAGCAGCTTAGGGCAGCACTCTGGAAACACCATATATTTT.

The chain uses TRBV10-3 and TRBJ1-2; 7 bases match TRBD1. The junction had 3 bases not matched to a gene; V was cut back by 0 bases and J by 5 bases. The germline CDR1 and CDR2 sequences are ENHRY and SYGVKD. This CDR3 is built from 14 residues. Written as DNA, the CDR3 is TGTGCCATCAGTGAGTCGGCAGGGGGGTATGGCTACACCTTC. Its protein is CAISESAGGYGYTF.

The gene calls are TRBV5-6 and TRBJ2-1; D remains unclear. V was shortened by 1 base and J by 10 bases, with 9 bases between the two germline ends. The CDR3 has 12 residues. Germline V lookup: CDR1 SGHDT, CDR2 YYEEEE. The CDR3 region is CASSLSLGEQFF. CDR3 DNA: TGTGCCAGCAGCTTGTCGTTAGGGGAGCAGTTCTTC. The full variable domain, its missing parts supplied by reference TRBV5-6 and TRBJ2-1, is DAGVTQSPTHLIKTRGQQVTLRCSPKSGHDTVSWYQQALGQGPQFIFQYYEEEERQRGNFPDRFSGHQFPNYSSELNVNALLLGDSALYLCASSLSLGEQFFGPGTRLTVL.

V and J are TRBV11-2 and TRBJ2-5; no definite D call. TRBJ2-7 matches the DNA end more closely, so the J call is doubtful. The CDR3 loop spans 13 amino acids. Germline V gives CDR1 SGHAT, CDR2 FQNNGV. The CDR3 sequence: CASSLGTDYEQYF. CDR3 DNA sequence: TGTGCCAGCAGCTTAGGAACAGACTACGAGCAGTACTTC.

This chain links TRBV27 with TRBJ1-3; maybe TRBD1 (6 bases). V was cut by 3 bases and J by 0 bases, with 18 bases left in between. Germline-derived CDR1 and CDR2 are MNHEY and SMNVEV (reference sequence). The CDR3 is made up of 18 amino acids. This CDR3 reads CASSFVGQLAHSGNTIYF. In DNA form, the CDR3 reads TGTGCCAGCAGTTTCGTAGGACAGTTGGCCCACTCTGGAAACACCATATATTTT.

The chain recombines TRBV9 with TRBJ2-3; TRBD2 might be the D (6 bases). CDR1 is SGDLS and CDR2 is YYNGEE in the germline V gene. Between the trimmed V and J ends, which lost 4 bases and 1 base, there was a span of 7 bases. CDR3 size: 13 residues. CDR3 region: CASSRLGTDTQYF. CDR3 DNA: TGTGCCAGCAGCAGACTAGGCACAGATACGCAGTATTTT.